This TCR beta chain was profiled in a study of early T cells in non-severe SARS-CoV-2 infection. About the study: With bulk RNA from unsorted whole blood as input, sequencing yielded unpaired chains.

Study-level results: VDJdb-based matching was biased toward anti-spike CD8 responses and missed private and CD4 specificities.

Individually, cDNA molecules had unique molecular identifiers attached to them. TCRdb re-derived calls from the 5' RACE reads in MiXCR, one entry per CDR3 protein. The sample includes about 42,000 distinct CDR3 sequences, over 6% of them seen just once. This clonotype has more than one count but fewer than ten. The antigen is unknown. This TCR was sampled from an adult who was a healthcare worker with PCR-confirmed SARS-CoV-2 infection or an uninfected control (not recorded which). Material: whole blood.

The CDR3 loop reads CASNHRGPYNEQFF. CDR3 coding DNA: TGTGCCAGTAACCACAGGGGCCCTTACAATGAGCAGTTCTTC. This chain joins TRBV19 and TRBJ2-1; 7 bases line up with TRBD1. Germline CDR1 reads LNHDA; CDR2 reads SQIVND (reference sequence). The CDR3 has 14 residues. V trimming: 7 bases; J trimming: 4 bases; junction bases outside the gene matches: 7.